Listed here are 30 T cell receptor beta chains from one sample, sequenced in a study of blood T cell repertoires in COVID-19. Measured with immunoSEQ multiplex PCR; TCRdb has only the in-frame clones, and not every one. The sample has about 49,000 clones; around 82% are singletons. The sample taken for sequencing was peripheral blood. These receptors all stem from a human donor in a cohort sampled during active COVID-19.

This sequence joins TRBV19 and TRBJ2-6; possible D gene TRBD1, 5 bases. The ends were cut back, 6 bases at V and 0 bases at J, with 12 bases in the middle. CDR3 size: 16 residues. CDR1 and CDR2 from the germline V gene are LNHDA and SQIVND (reference sequence). The CDR3 spells CASRLQQVSGANVLTF. The CDR3 DNA follows: TGTGCCAGTAGGCTACAACAGGTCTCTGGGGCCAACGTCCTGACTTTC.

For the CDR3, the DNA is TGTGCCAGCAGTGAAGTTTTTGGCGGGAGTAACCAAGAGACCCAGTACTTC. It specifies CASSEVFGGSNQETQYF. V is TRBV6-1 and J is TRBJ2-5; 7 bases are a match to TRBD2. After removal of 1 base from V and 0 bases from J, the junction contained 8 bases not matched to a gene. Germline V gene sequence: CDR1 MNHNS, CDR2 SASEGT. This CDR3 spans 17 amino acids.

The chain recombines TRBV29-1 with TRBJ2-7, with D perhaps matching TRBD1 (6 bases). This CDR3 comprises 13 residues. Germline CDR1 is SQVTM and CDR2 is ANQGSEA. V lost 6 bases and J lost 4, with 16 bases in between. The CDR3 is CSVTQGKGYEQYF. The CDR3 bases are TGCAGCGTCACGCAGGGGAAAGGTTACGAGCAGTACTTC.

The chain links TRBV9 to TRBJ1-2; TRBD1 aligns across 11 bases. Per germline, CDR1 SGDLS and CDR2 YYNGEE. The CDR3 is 15 residues long. V lost 5 bases to trimming and J lost 8 bases; unmatched junction nucleotides: 11. The CDR3 loop is CASRERTGGAGGYTF. In DNA, the CDR3 is TGTGCCAGCAGGGAACGGACAGGGGGCGCCGGGGGCTACACCTTC.

The V gene is TRBV18, the J gene TRBJ2-5; no clear D. Trimming cost V 2 bases and J 4 bases, with 5 bases left between them. The CDR3 runs 12 residues. Germline V gene data show CDR1 as KGHSH and CDR2 as LQKENI. CDR3 bases: TGTGCCAGCTCACCAGGGCCAGAGACCCAGTACTTC. As protein: CASSPGPETQYF. The complete variable domain, with remaining parts taken from reference TRBV18 and TRBJ2-5, reads NAGVMQNPRHLVRRRGQEARLRCSPMKGHSHVYWYRQLPEEGLKFMVYLQKENIIDESGMPKERFSAEFPKEGPSILRIQQVVRGDSAAYFCASSPGPETQYFGPGTRLLVL.

The J gene is TRBJ1-2, the V gene TRBV27, with 7 positions matching TRBD1. Trimming took 6 bases from V and 1 from J; bases not matched to a gene: 11. This CDR3 has 16 residues. CDR1 MNHEY and CDR2 SMNVEV come from the germline V gene (reference sequence). DNA for the CDR3: TGTGCCAGCAGGAACCACGGGACAGAAGATAACTATGGCTACACCTTC. It codes for CASRNHGTEDNYGYTF.

The chain is built from TRBV5-8 and TRBJ2-5, with 8 bases identical to TRBD2. There are 17 residues in the CDR3. The V gene's germline CDR1 is SGHTS and CDR2 YDEGEE. The J segment lost 2 bases and the V segment lost 2 bases, leaving 11 bases of the junction unmatched. The CDR3 bases are TGTGCCAGCAGCTTCGGTCAGTTCATAGCGGGGCAAGAGACCCAGTACTTC. Translating gives CASSFGQFIAGQETQYF.

This clone was seen just once. CDR3 protein: CAISDPDRSSYNEQFF. The DNA for the CDR3 is TGTGCCATCAGTGACCCCGACAGGAGCTCCTACAATGAGCAGTTCTTC. The rearrangement uses TRBV10-3 and TRBJ2-1; D possibly corresponds to TRBD1 (6 bases). Germline CDR1 and CDR2: ENHRY and SYGVKD. The CDR3 has 16 residues. Trimming cost V 3 bases and J 0 bases, with 12 bases left between them.

This rearrangement joins TRBV19 to TRBJ1-5, with 8 bases aligning to TRBD1. Germline trimming cut 3 bases from V and 2 bases from J; bases unmatched to any gene: 3. The germline gives CDR1 LNHDA, CDR2 SQIVND (reference sequence). The length of the CDR3 is 15 residues. CDR3 in amino acids: CASSMEGQGNQPQHF. The CDR3 DNA sequence: TGTGCCAGTAGTATGGAGGGACAGGGCAATCAGCCCCAGCATTTT.

The CDR3 protein is CASSSITVTGGAKAFF. DNA for the CDR3: TGTGCCAGCAGTTCAATTACGGTGACGGGGGGCGCTAAAGCTTTCTTT. The chain couples TRBV6-5 to TRBJ1-1, with D perhaps matching TRBD1 (6 bases). The CDR3 totals 16 residues. Per the germline V gene, CDR1 is MNHEY and CDR2 is SVGAGI. With 4 bases removed from V and 9 bases from J, the gap between germline ends came to 24 bases.

J is TRBJ2-1 and V is TRBV5-1; 11 bases agree with TRBD2. V lost 0 bases, J lost 6 bases, and 2 bases stayed unmatched. CDR3 length: 15 amino acids. The germline V gene encodes CDR1 SGHRS and CDR2 YFSETQ. The CDR3 loop is CASSLELAGVNEQFF. The CDR3 DNA sequence: TGCGCCAGCAGCTTGGAACTAGCGGGAGTCAATGAGCAGTTCTTC. The full variable domain, in which reference TRBV5-1 and TRBJ2-1 provide the parts outside the CDR3, is KAGVTQTPRYLIKTRGQQVTLSCSPISGHRSVSWYQQTPGQGLQFLFEYFSETQRNKGNFPGRFSGRQFSNSRSEMNVSTLELGDSALYLCASSLELAGVNEQFFGPGTRLTVL.

The chain is built from TRBV2 and TRBJ1-2; no clear D gene. V was pared by 1 base and J by 5 bases, with 5 bases between. The CDR3 totals 12 residues. Germline-derived CDR1 and CDR2 are SNHLY and FYNNEI. CDR3 sequence reads: CASSEESYGYTF. The CDR3 nucleotides are TGTGCCAGCAGTGAAGAGAGTTATGGCTACACCTTC.

Ten or more counts support this clone. The chain couples TRBV10-1 to TRBJ1-5; TRBD1 aligns across 7 bases. This CDR3 is 14 amino acids long. V shed 3 bases, J shed 6 bases, and the junction held 5 bases outside the gene matches. Per the germline V gene, CDR1 is WNHNN and CDR2 is SYGVQD (reference sequence). For the CDR3, the DNA is TGCGCCAGCAGTGAAGGGGGCATAGGTCAGCCCCAGCATTTT. It is translated as CASSEGGIGQPQHF.

The chain links TRBV9 to TRBJ2-5; TRBD2 aligns across 12 bases. The CDR3 spans 15 residues. The trim removed 3 bases at V and 2 bases at J, leaving 2 bases unmatched. CDR1 is SGDLS and CDR2 is YYNGEE in the germline V gene. The CDR3 sequence is CASSALAGGQETQYF. The DNA for the CDR3 is TGTGCCAGCAGCGCTCTAGCGGGGGGGCAAGAGACCCAGTACTTC.

The rearrangement links TRBV7-8 to TRBJ2-1, with TRBD2 matching 8 bases. Germline V lookup: CDR1 SGHVS, CDR2 FQNEAQ. This CDR3 region has 17 residues. V shed 0 bases and J 3 bases; nucleotides not matched to a gene: 7. In DNA form, the CDR3 reads TGTGCCAGCAGCTTAGCATTAGGCAGCGGGGGCTACAATGAGCAGTTCTTC. Its translation: CASSLALGSGGYNEQFF.

This chain uses TRBV2 with TRBJ2-6; a weak D match, TRBD2 (5 bases). The CDR3 runs 14 residues. The germline V gene encodes CDR1 SNHLY and CDR2 FYNNEI. The V and J ends lost 8 bases and 1 base respectively, with 9 bases between them. The CDR3 nucleotides are TGTGCCAGCCAGGAGGCTTCTGGGGCCAACGTCCTGACTTTC. Translated, it gives CASQEASGANVLTF.

The gene calls are TRBV5-1 and TRBJ2-7, with D tentatively TRBD2 (6 bases). Germline V CDR1 and CDR2: SGHRS, YFSETQ. The V end lost 1 base, the J end lost 4 bases, and 12 bases lay between the germline ends. The CDR3 consists of 14 residues. Written as DNA, the CDR3 is TGCGCCAGCAGCTTGACGCCGGGGACTTACGAGCAGTACTTC. Its translation: CASSLTPGTYEQYF.

In its sample, this clone was seen once. The CDR3 loop is CASSSGKNTEAFF. CDR3 DNA sequence: TGTGCCAGCTCGTCCGGGAAGAACACTGAAGCTTTCTTT. This chain connects TRBV18 to TRBJ1-1, with D hard to call. Trimming left V 6 bases short and J 1 base short, with 9 bases between. From germline, CDR1 is KGHSH and CDR2 LQKENI. The CDR3 spans 13 residues.

This clone showed up just a few times. The chain has TRBV5-5 and TRBJ1-6, with 9 bases aligning to TRBD1. Per the germline V gene, CDR1 is SGHKS and CDR2 is YYEKEE (reference sequence). CDR3 size: 16 residues. V shed 3 bases, J shed 7 bases, and the junction held 8 bases outside the gene matches. The CDR3 spells CASSWDGQGRNSPLHF. The CDR3, as DNA: TGTGCCAGCAGCTGGGACGGACAGGGGAGGAATTCACCCCTCCACTTT.

Points on this clone: One junction end disagrees with the germline gene, perhaps due to a read error. The chain combines TRBV5-8 with TRBJ2-1; D is ambiguous. This CDR3 has 11 amino acids. The germline CDR1 and CDR2 sequences are SGHTS and YDEGEE. In DNA form, the CDR3 reads TGTGCCAGCAGCGTCTACGATGAGCAGTTCTTC. Translation gives CASSVYDEQFF.

V usage is TRBV2 and J usage is TRBJ1-6, with a tentative D call TRBD1 (5 bases). Germline assignment: CDR1 SNHLY and CDR2 FYNNEI. V was clipped by 4 bases and J by 10 bases, with 17 bases between them. The CDR3 is 15 amino acids. CDR3 residues: CASSVEDSSRSPLHF. DNA of the CDR3: TGTGCCAGCAGTGTCGAAGACAGCTCGCGATCACCCCTCCACTTT.

Only one count was recorded for this clone. The chain employs TRBV7-9 and TRBJ1-1; 7 nucleotides match TRBD1. Germline lookup yields CDR1 SEHNR and CDR2 FQNEAQ (reference sequence). This CDR3 region has 13 residues. Germline trimming cut 5 bases from V and 5 bases from J; bases unmatched to any gene: 5. CDR3 coding DNA: TGTGCCAGCAGCCCCGACAGGGTAACTGAAGCTTTCTTT. Translated, it gives CASSPDRVTEAFF.

This clone was counted only a few times. The V call is TRBV19, the J call TRBJ1-6, with TRBD1 as a possible D gene (6 bases). Trimming pared 5 bases from V and 6 bases from J, leaving 11 bases between. Looked up from germline, CDR1 is LNHDA and CDR2 is SQIVND (reference sequence). The CDR3 contains 14 residues. The CDR3 region is CASSGGLGNSPLHF. CDR3 DNA: TGTGCCAGTAGTGGGGGCCTGGGTAATTCACCCCTCCACTTT.

This clone has only one observation. This rearrangement joins TRBV7-3 to TRBJ2-1, with D perhaps TRBD2 (6 bases). V was trimmed by 5 bases and J by 5 bases, leaving 19 bases between them. Germline loops: CDR1 SGHTA, CDR2 FQGTGA. The CDR3 totals 16 residues. The DNA for the CDR3 is TGTGCCAGCAGCCTAAATCCCGGGACTGGAAACAATGAGCAGTTCTTC. It yields the protein CASSLNPGTGNNEQFF.

The chain carries TRBV28 and TRBJ1-6; D is unresolved. CDR3 length equals 13 residues. Trimming removed 1 base from V and 7 bases from J, with 5 bases in between. Germline assignment: CDR1 MDHEN and CDR2 SYDVKM. The CDR3, as DNA: TGTGCCAGCAGTTTATTCGTCAATTCACCCCTCCACTTT. Amino acid sequence: CASSLFVNSPLHF.

The chain links TRBV5-1 to TRBJ1-2; 7 bases fit TRBD1. J lost 8 bases, V lost 4 bases, and 5 bases had no gene match. In germline, CDR1 is SGHRS, CDR2 YFSETQ. The CDR3 is 12 amino acids. The CDR3 nucleotides are TGCGCCAGCAGCATCGACAGGGCAGGCTACACCTTC. The encoded protein is CASSIDRAGYTF. The entire variable domain, with the rest obtained from reference TRBV5-1 and TRBJ1-2, is as follows: KAGVTQTPRYLIKTRGQQVTLSCSPISGHRSVSWYQQTPGQGLQFLFEYFSETQRNKGNFPGRFSGRQFSNSRSEMNVSTLELGDSALYLCASSIDRAGYTFGSGTRLTVV.

The chain joins TRBV24-1 to TRBJ2-2, with 7 bases matching TRBD1. CDR1 KGHDR and CDR2 SFDVKD come from the germline V gene. The ends lost 2 bases at V and 4 bases at J; junction bases unmatched: 9. The CDR3 sequence is 17 residues long. The CDR3 here is CATSDSTRTGLTGELFF. The CDR3 DNA follows: TGTGCCACCAGTGATTCGACAAGGACAGGACTCACCGGGGAGCTGTTTTTT.

The rearrangement joins TRBV4-1 to TRBJ2-7; TRBD2 aligns across 14 bases. V dropped 3 bases and J dropped 6; count of bases not matched to a gene: 10. Germline V gene data show CDR1 as MGHRA and CDR2 as YSYEKL. The CDR3 has 17 residues. In nucleotides, the CDR3 is TGCGCCAGCAGCCAGGGTAGCGGGACTAGCGGGAGAGGCGAGCAGTACTTC. This codes for CASSQGSGTSGRGEQYF.

The chain employs TRBV28 and TRBJ1-5, with unresolved D. There are 15 residues in the CDR3. V shed 6 bases and J shed 2 bases, with 14 bases lying between them. Per the germline V gene, CDR1 is MDHEN and CDR2 is SYDVKM. The CDR3 bases are TGTGCCAGCAGCCGCGACATGTCCGGCAATCAGCCCCAGCATTTT. Its protein is CASSRDMSGNQPQHF. The full variable domain, in which reference TRBV28 and TRBJ1-5 provide the parts outside the CDR3, is DVKVTQSSRYLVKRTGEKVFLECVQDMDHENMFWYRQDPGLGLRLIYFSYDVKMKEKGDIPEGYSVSREKKERFSLILESASTNQTSMYLCASSRDMSGNQPQHFGDGTRLSIL.

This chain connects TRBV6-5 to TRBJ2-1; TRBD1 is a possible D gene (6 bases). CDR3 length: 15 residues. Germline V CDR1 and CDR2: MNHEY, SVGAGI. V was shortened by 6 bases and J by 6 bases, with 18 bases between the two germline ends. The DNA for the CDR3 is TGTGCCAGCAGGATACAGGGAGCTTCGTCCAATGAGCAGTTCTTC. It encodes CASRIQGASSNEQFF.